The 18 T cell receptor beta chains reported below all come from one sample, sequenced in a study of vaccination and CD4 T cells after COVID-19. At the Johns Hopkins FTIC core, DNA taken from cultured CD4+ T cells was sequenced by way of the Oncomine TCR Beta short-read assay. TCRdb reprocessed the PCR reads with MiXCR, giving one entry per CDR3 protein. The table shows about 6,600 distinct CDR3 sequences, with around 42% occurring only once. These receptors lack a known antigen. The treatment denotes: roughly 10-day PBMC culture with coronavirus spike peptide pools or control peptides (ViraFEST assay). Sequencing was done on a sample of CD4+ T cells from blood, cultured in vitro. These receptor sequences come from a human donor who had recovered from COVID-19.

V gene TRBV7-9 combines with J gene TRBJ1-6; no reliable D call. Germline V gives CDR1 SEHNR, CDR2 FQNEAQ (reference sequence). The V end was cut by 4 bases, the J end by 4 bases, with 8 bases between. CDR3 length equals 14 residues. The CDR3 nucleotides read TGTGCCAGCAGCTCCGAACAGTATAATTCACCCCTCCACTTT. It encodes CASSSEQYNSPLHF.

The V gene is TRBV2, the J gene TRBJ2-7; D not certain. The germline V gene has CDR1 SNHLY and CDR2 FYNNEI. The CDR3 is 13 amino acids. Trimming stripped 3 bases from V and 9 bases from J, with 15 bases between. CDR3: CASSEIRNLGQYF. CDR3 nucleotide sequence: TGTGCCAGCAGTGAGATAAGGAATCTCGGGCAGTACTTC.

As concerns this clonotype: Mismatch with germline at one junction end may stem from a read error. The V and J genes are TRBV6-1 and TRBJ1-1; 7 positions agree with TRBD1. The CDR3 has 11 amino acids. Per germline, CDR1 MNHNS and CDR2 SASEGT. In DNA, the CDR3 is TGTGCCAGCAGCCGAGAGGGACAGAGAGCCTTT. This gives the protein CASSREGQRAF.

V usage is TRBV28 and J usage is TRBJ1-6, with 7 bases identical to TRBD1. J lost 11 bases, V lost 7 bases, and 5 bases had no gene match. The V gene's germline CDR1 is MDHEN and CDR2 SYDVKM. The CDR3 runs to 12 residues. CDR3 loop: CASTHRGTPLHF. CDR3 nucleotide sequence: TGTGCCAGCACTCACAGGGGAACACCCCTCCACTTT.

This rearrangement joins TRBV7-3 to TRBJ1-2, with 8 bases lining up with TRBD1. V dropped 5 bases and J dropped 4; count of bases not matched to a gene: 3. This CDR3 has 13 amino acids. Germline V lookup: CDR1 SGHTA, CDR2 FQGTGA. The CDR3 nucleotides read TGTGCCAGCAGCCCCACAGGGGGCTATGGCTACACCTTC. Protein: CASSPTGGYGYTF.

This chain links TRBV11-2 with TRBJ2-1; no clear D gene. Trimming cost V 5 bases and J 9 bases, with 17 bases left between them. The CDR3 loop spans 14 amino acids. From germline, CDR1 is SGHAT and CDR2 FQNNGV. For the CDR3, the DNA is TGTGCCAGCAGCCCCCGCCCCTATACGGGTGAGCAGTTCTTC. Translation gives CASSPRPYTGEQFF.

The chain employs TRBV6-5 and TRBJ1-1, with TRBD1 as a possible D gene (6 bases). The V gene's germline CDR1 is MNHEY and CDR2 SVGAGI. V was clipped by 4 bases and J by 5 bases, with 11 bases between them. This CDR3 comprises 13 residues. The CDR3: CASSLGGLTEAFF. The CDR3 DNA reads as TGTGCCAGCAGTTTAGGGGGGCTTACTGAAGCTTTCTTT.

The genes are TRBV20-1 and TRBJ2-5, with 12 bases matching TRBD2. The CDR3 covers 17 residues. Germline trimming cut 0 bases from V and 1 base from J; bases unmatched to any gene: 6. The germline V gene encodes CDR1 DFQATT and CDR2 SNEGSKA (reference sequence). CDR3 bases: TGCAGTGCTAGAGATGCGACTAGCGGGAGATCCCAAGAGACCCAGTACTTC. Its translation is CSARDATSGRSQETQYF.

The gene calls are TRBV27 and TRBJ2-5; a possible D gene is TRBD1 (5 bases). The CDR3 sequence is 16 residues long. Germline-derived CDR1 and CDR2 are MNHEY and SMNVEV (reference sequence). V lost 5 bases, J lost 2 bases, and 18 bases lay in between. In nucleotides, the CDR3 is TGTGCCAGCAGTCGCAGGGTTTGGTCCGATCAAGAGACCCAGTACTTC. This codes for CASSRRVWSDQETQYF.

This chain's CDR3 is CASSLSWRGIAEAFF. Written as DNA, the CDR3 is TGTGCCAGCAGTTTAAGTTGGCGCGGAATCGCTGAAGCTTTCTTT. The chain is built from TRBV27 and TRBJ1-1; D ambiguous. The CDR3 contains 15 residues. Germline assignment: CDR1 MNHEY and CDR2 SMNVEV (reference sequence). The V and J ends lost 2 bases and 6 bases respectively, with 16 bases between them.

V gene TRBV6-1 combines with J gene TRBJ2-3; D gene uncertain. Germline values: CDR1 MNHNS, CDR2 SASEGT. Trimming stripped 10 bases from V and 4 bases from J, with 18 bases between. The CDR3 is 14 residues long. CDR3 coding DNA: TGTGCCACCACTAACCCACAAGGCCCAGATACGCAGTATTTT. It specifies CATTNPQGPDTQYF.

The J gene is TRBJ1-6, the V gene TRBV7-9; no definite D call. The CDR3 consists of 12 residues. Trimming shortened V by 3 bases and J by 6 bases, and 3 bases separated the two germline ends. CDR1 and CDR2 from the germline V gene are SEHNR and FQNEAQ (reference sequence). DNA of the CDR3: TGTGCCAGCAGCTTTCCTAATTCACCCCTCCACTTT. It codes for CASSFPNSPLHF.

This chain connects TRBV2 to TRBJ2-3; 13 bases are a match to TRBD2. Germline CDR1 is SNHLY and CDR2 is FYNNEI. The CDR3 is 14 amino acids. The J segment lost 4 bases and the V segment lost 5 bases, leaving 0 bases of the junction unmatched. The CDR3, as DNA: TGTGCCAGCAGTACTAGCGGGGGGGCAGATACGCAGTATTTT. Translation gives CASSTSGGADTQYF. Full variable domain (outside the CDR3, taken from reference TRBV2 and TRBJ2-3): EPEVTQTPSHQVTQMGQEVILRCVPISNHLYFYWYRQILGQKVEFLVSFYNNEISEKSEIFDDQFSVERPDGSNFTLKIRSTKLEDSAMYFCASSTSGGADTQYFGPGTRLTVL.

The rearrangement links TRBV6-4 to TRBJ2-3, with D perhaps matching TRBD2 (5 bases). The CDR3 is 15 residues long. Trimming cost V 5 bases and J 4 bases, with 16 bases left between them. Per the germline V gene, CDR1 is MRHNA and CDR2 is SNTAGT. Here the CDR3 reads CASSQLPEGPDTQYF. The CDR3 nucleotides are TGTGCCAGCAGTCAGCTACCCGAGGGTCCAGATACGCAGTATTTT.

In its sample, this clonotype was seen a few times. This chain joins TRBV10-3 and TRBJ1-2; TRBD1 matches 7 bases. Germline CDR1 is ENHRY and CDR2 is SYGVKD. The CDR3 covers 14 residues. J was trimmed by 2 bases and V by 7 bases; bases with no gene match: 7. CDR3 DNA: TGTGCCATCATGGGGACAGATTCCAACTATGGCTACACCTTC. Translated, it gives CAIMGTDSNYGYTF.

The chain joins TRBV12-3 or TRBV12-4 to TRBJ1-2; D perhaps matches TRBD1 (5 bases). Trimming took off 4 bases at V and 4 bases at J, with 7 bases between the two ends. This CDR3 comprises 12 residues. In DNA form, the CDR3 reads TGTGCCAGCAGTTCCCAGGGCTATGGCTACACCTTC. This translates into CASSSQGYGYTF.

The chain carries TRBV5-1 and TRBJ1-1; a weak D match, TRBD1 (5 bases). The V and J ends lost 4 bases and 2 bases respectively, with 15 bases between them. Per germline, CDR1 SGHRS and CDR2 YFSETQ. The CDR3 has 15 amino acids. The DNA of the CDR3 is TGCGCCAGCAGCCTCATACCGGGACCCAACACTGAAGCTTTCTTT. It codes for CASSLIPGPNTEAFF.

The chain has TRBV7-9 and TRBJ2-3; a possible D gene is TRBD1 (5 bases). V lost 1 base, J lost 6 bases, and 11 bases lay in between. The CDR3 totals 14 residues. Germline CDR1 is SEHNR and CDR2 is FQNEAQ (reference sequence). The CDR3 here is CASSLEGIVDTQYF. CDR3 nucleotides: TGTGCCAGCAGCTTAGAGGGGATTGTCGATACGCAGTATTTT.